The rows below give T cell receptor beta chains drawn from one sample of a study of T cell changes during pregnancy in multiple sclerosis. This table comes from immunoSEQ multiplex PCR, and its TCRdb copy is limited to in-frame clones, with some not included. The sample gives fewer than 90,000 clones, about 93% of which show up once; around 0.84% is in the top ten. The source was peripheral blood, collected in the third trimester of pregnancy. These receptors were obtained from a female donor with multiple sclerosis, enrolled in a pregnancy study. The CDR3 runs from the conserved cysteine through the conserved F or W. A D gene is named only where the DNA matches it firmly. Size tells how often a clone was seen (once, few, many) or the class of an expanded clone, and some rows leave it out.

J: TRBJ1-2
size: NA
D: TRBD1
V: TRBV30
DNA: TGTGCCTGGAGTGTAGCAGGGGGCTATGGCTACACCTTC
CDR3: CAWSVAGGYGYTF

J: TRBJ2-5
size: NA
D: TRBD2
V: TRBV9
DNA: TGTGCCAGCAGCGCCCAACCGACGAGACCGGGACTAGCGGGACAAGAGACCCAGTACTTC
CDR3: CASSAQPTRPGLAGQETQYF

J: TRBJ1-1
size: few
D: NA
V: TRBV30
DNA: TGTGCCTGGAGTGTACTTGATACTGAAGCTTTCTTT
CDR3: CAWSVLDTEAFF

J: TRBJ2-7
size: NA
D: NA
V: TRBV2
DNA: TGTGCCAGCAGAGGAGTTTCCTACGAGCAGTACTTC
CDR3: CASRGVSYEQYF

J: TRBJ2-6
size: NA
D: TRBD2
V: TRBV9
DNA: TGTGCCAGCAGCCCCGGCGGGAGCTTCTCTGGGGCCAACGTCCTGACTTTC
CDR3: CASSPGGSFSGANVLTF

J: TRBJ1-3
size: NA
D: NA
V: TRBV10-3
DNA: TGTGCCATCAGTGAGAATGGGGGCAGAAGCTCTGGAAACACCATATATTTT
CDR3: CAISENGGRSSGNTIYF

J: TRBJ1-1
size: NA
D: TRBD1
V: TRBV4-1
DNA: TGCGCCAGCAGCCAAGATCCAGGGACAGCTACTGAAGCTTTCTTT
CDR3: CASSQDPGTATEAFF

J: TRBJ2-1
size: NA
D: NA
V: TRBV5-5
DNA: TGTGCCAGCAGCCGCGCGGGAGAGCAGTTCTTC
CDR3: CASSRAGEQFF

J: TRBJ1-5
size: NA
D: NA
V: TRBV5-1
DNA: TGCGCCAGCAGCTTCGCGCAGGGAGGGCCCCAGCATTTT
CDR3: CASSFAQGGPQHF

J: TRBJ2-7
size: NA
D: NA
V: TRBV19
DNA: TGTGCCAGTAGTACGGGATTCTACGAGCAGTACTTC
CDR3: CASSTGFYEQYF

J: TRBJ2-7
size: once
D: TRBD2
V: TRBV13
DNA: TGTGCCAGCAGCTTTAGCGGGAGGGATTCCTACGAGCAGTACTTC
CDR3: CASSFSGRDSYEQYF

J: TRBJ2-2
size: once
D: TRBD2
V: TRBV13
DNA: TGTGCCAGCAGATCTAGCGGATTTACCGGGGAGCTGTTTTTT
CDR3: CASRSSGFTGELFF

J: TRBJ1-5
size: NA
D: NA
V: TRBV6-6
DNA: TGTGCCAGCAGTTATGCAGGGGGCAATCAGCCCCAGCATTTT
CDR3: CASSYAGGNQPQHF

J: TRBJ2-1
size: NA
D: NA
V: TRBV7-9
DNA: TGTGCCAGCAGCTTAGCCCCTACTAGACCCCCCGTCAATGAGCAGTTCTTC
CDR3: CASSLAPTRPPVNEQFF

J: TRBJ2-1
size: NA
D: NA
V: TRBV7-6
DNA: TGTGCCAGCAGCTCCGACCGGGAGCCCTACAATGAGCAGTTCTTC
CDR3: CASSSDREPYNEQFF

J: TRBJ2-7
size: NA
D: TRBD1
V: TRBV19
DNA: TGTGCCAGTAGCAGGGGGACGGCCGAGCAGTACTTC
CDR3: CASSRGTAEQYF

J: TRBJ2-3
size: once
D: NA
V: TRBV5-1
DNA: TGCGCCAGCAGAGTCAACGGGGGGCCCACAGATACGCAGTATTTT
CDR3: CASRVNGGPTDTQYF

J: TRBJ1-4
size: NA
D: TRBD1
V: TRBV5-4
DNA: TGTGCCAGCAGCCGGGACAGGGCAACTAATGAAAAACTGTTTTTT
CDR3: CASSRDRATNEKLFF

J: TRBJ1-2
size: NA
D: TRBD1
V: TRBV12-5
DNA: TGTGCTAGTGGTTCGCCCGGGACAGGGACATATAACTATGGCTACACCTTC
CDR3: CASGSPGTGTYNYGYTF

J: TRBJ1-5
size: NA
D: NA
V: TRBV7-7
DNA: TGTGCCAGCAGCTTAGCCGCCGGGGAGCTGGGCCTCCAGCATTTT
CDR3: CASSLAAGELGLQHF

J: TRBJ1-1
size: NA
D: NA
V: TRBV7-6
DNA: TGTGCCAGCAGCTTAGGTCCGGTGAACACTGAAGCTTTCTTT
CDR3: CASSLGPVNTEAFF

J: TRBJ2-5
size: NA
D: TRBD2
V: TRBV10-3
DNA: TGTGCCATCAGTGTGCGGGAGGGCAGAGAGACCCAGTACTTC
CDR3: CAISVREGRETQYF

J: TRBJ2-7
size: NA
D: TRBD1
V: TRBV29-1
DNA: TGCAGCGTACTCGGACAGGATCCCTACGAGCAGTACTTC
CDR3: CSVLGQDPYEQYF

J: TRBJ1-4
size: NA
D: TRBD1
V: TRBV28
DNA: TGTGCCAGCAGTTTGAAGGGGGCGGGTGAAAAACTGTTTTTT
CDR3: CASSLKGAGEKLFF

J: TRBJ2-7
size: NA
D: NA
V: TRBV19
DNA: TGTGCCAGTAGTCCGGGGTCCTACGAGCAGTACTTC
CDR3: CASSPGSYEQYF

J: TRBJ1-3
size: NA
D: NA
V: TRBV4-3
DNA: TGCGCCAGCAGCCTCGGGCAGGGGCACGGAAACACCATATATTTT
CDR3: CASSLGQGHGNTIYF

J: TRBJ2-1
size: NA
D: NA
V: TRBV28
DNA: TGTGCCAGCAGTTTATCGGGGGGCACCTCGATATATGAGCAGTTCTTC
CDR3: CASSLSGGTSIYEQFF

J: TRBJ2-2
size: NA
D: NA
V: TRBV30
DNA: TGTGCCTGGAGTGTAAGGGCAGGGCTTACCGGGGAGCTGTTTTTT
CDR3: CAWSVRAGLTGELFF

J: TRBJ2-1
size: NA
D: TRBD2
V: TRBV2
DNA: TGTGCCAGCACCCTGGGACGGCTTATACTAGCGGGAGCGGATAATGAGCAGTTCTTC
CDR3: CASTLGRLILAGADNEQFF

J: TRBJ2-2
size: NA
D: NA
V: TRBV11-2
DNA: TGTGCCAGCAGCTTAGTGTACAGGGTACGTATCGGGGAGCTGTTTTTT
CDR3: CASSLVYRVRIGELFF

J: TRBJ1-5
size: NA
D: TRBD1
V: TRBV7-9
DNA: TGTGCCAGCAGCTCAGGACAGGGTAGCAATCAGCCCCAGCATTTT
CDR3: CASSSGQGSNQPQHF

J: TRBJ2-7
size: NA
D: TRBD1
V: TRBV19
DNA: TGTGCCAGTAGTACGGGACAGCGATCCTACGAGCAGTACTTC
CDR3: CASSTGQRSYEQYF

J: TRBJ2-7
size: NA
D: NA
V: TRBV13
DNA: TGTGCCAGCAGCTTATCATCCGAGCAGTACTTC
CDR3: CASSLSSEQYF

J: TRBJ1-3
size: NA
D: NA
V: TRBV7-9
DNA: TGTGCCAGCAGCTTAGCCCCGATCGGGGGCTCTGGAAACACCATATATTTT
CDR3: CASSLAPIGGSGNTIYF

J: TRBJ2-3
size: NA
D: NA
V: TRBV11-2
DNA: TGTGCCAGCAGCCGTCGCAGTAGCGGAGATACGCAGTATTTT
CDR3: CASSRRSSGDTQYF

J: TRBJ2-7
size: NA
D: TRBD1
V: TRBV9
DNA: TGTGCCAGCAGCGTAGGGGGACAGAAGAACGAGCAGTACTTC
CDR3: CASSVGGQKNEQYF

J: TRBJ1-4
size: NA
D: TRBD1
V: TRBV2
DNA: TGTGCCAGCCTTTTCGACAGGGTTGGTGAAAAACTGTTTTTT
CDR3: CASLFDRVGEKLFF

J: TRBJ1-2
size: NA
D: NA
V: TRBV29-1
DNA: TGCAGCGTTGATCCAGGACAAAACTATGGCTACACCTTC
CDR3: CSVDPGQNYGYTF

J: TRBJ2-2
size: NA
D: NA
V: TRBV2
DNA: TGTGCCAGCAGTGAAGCGAGGGTCACCGGGGAGCTGTTTTTT
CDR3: CASSEARVTGELFF

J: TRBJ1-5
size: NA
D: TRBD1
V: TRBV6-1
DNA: TGTGCCAGCAGTGGAGCTTCAGGGGGTGGCAATCAGCCCCAGCATTTT
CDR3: CASSGASGGGNQPQHF

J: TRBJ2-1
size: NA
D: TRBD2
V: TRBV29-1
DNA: TGCAGCGTTGTGACTAGCGGGAGTCAGGACAATGAGCAGTTCTTC
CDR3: CSVVTSGSQDNEQFF

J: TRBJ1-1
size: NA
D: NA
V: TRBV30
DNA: TGTGCCTGGACCGGCCGGAGGCTAACTGAAGCTTTCTTT
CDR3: CAWTGRRLTEAFF

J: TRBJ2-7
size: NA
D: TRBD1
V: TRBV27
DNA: TGTGCCAGCAGCCCAATGACAGGGGCCTCCTACGAGCAGTACTTC
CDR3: CASSPMTGASYEQYF

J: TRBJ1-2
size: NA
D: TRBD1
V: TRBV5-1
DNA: TGCGCCAGCAGCTCGGGACAGGGGTTCTATGGCTACACCTTC
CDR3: CASSSGQGFYGYTF

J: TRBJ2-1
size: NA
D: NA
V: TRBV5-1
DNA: TGCGCCAGCAGCCGGGACTCTGCGGGCAATGAGCAGTTCTTC
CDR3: CASSRDSAGNEQFF

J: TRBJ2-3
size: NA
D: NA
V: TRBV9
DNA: TGTGCCAGCAGCGTAGTACACGGGCAGGGGTCAGATACGCAGTATTTT
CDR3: CASSVVHGQGSDTQYF

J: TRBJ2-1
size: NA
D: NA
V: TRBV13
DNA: TGTGCCAGCAGCTCCGGGACTCCCTTCTACAATGAGCAGTTCTTC
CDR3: CASSSGTPFYNEQFF

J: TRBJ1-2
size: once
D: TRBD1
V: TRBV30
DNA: TGTGCCTGGGGCGACAGGGGGAACTATGGCTACACCTTC
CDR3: CAWGDRGNYGYTF

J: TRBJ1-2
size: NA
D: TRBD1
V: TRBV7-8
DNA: TGTGCCAGCAGCTGGGCCACAGGGGGAGCCTATGGCTACACCTTC
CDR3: CASSWATGGAYGYTF

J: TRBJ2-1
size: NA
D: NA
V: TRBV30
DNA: TGTGCCTGGATGGGCGTTACCTACAATGAGCAGTTCTTC
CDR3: CAWMGVTYNEQFF

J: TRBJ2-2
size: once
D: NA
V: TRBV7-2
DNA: TGTGCCAGCAGCTTAGGACTGAACACCGGGGAGCTGTTTTTT
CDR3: CASSLGLNTGELFF